This entry describes one T cell receptor beta chain. Assay used: immunoSEQ multiplex PCR; TCRdb lists only in-frame clones, some missing. The sample includes 2 million to 2.5 million clones, approximately 90% of them seen just once. The data were taken from a study of shared clonotypes between healthy human individuals. CD45RA+ naive and CD45RA-negative memory subsets were separated from CD4+ cells. Trimming removed 8 bases at V and 6 bases at J, with 9 bases between. This CDR3 has 11 residues. CDR1 and CDR2 from the germline V gene are SGHRS and YFSETQ. The origin of this receptor is a young man in good health. Some clones in this sample may be carry-over from other donors' samples. Sequencing was done on a sample of naive CD4+ T cells from PBMCs. Subset noted: CD45RA+ positively selected. J is TRBJ2-1 and V is TRBV5-1, with a tentative D call TRBD1 (5 bases). The CDR3 here is CARFRVNEQFF. The CDR3 DNA reads as TGCGCCAGGTTCAGGGTCAATGAGCAGTTCTTC.